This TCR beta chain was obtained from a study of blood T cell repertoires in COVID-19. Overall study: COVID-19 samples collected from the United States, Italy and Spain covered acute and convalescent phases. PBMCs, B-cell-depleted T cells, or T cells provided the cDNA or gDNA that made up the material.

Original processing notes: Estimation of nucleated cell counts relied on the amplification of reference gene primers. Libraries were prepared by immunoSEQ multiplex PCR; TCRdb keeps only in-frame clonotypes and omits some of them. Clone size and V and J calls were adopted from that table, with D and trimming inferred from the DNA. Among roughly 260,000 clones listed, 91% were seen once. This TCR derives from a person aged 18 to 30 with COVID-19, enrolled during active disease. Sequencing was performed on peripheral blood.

The CDR3 DNA follows: TGTGCCAGCGGAGTAGTGTACCAAGAGACCCAGTACTTC. It codes for CASGVVYQETQYF. The rearrangement joins TRBV2 to TRBJ2-5; D gene uncertain. The CDR3 is made up of 13 amino acids. Per the germline V gene, CDR1 is SNHLY and CDR2 is FYNNEI. V was clipped by 8 bases and J by 0 bases, with 10 bases between them.